This is a list of T cell receptor beta chains from one sample in a study of shared clonotypes between healthy human individuals. Assay used: immunoSEQ multiplex PCR; TCRdb lists only in-frame clones, some missing. The sample holds roughly 1,100,000 clones, about 76% seen once. The sequenced material came from memory CD4+ T cells sorted from blood. The receptors shown here come from a man younger than 30 in good health. Both conserved end residues are part of each CDR3. D genes are given only for firm matches.

V,D,J,DNA,CDR3
TRBV5-1,TRBD1,TRBJ1-2,TGCGCCAGCAGCTTGGGGACAGGGAACTATGGCTACACCTTC,CASSLGTGNYGYTF
TRBV19,.,TRBJ2-2,TGTGCCAGTAGTAATCACGGGCTGAACACCGGGGAGCTGTTTTTT,CASSNHGLNTGELFF
TRBV30,TRBD1,TRBJ1-2,TGTGCCTGGAGTGTTGGACAGGGGGTAAACTATGGCTACACCTTC,CAWSVGQGVNYGYTF
TRBV27,.,TRBJ1-2,TGTGCCAGCAGTTTACCCTGCTTCGCCAGGATGATCTATGGCTACACCTTC,CASSLPCFARMIYGYTF
TRBV29-1,TRBD1,TRBJ2-7,TGCAGCGCAGGGACAGCCAGCCCCTACGAGCAGTACTTC,CSAGTASPYEQYF
TRBV6-5,TRBD1,TRBJ1-2,TGTGCCAGCAGCGCCGAGGGGGCGATTAACTATGGCTACACCTTC,CASSAEGAINYGYTF
TRBV7-9,TRBD1,TRBJ2-2,TGTGCCAGCAGCCTGGGACAGGGGGCGCGTCCCGGGGAGCTGTTTTTT,CASSLGQGARPGELFF
TRBV5-6,TRBD2,TRBJ2-5,TGTGCCAGCAGCTTGACTAGCGGGGGTCAAGAGACCCAGTACTTC,CASSLTSGGQETQYF
TRBV28,TRBD1,TRBJ2-3,TGTGCCAGCAGTTCCTCCCTTGGGAGACAGGGGTCAGATACGCAGTATTTT,CASSSSLGRQGSDTQYF
TRBV27,.,TRBJ2-6,TGTGCCAGCAGTTTATCGCCGCCGGGGCCTGGGGCCAACGTCCTGACTTTC,CASSLSPPGPGANVLTF
TRBV25-1,TRBD1,TRBJ1-6,TGTGCCAGCAGTTGGACAGGGGGAAATTCACCCCTCCACTTT,CASSWTGGNSPLHF
TRBV5-8,.,TRBJ1-6,TGTGCCAGCAGCTCCGCACAGGGTCGGAATTCACCCCTCCACTTT,CASSSAQGRNSPLHF
TRBV7-9,.,TRBJ1-1,TGTGCCAGCAGCTTATACTTAGGCCCTAACACTGAAGCTTTCTTT,CASSLYLGPNTEAFF